A selection of T cell receptor beta chains follows, all from one sample in a study of blood T cells in healthy people across ages. TCRdb analysed the 5' RACE reads with MiXCR anew, one entry per CDR3 protein. The sample records about 1,500,000 distinct CDR3 sequences, around 39% being singletons. What was sequenced was blood. The receptors come from a woman aged 18-35 years in good health. The CDR3 runs from the conserved cysteine through the conserved F or W. The D gene is left open where the match is weak. The size of a clone is reported for some rows only, either as once, few or many, or as a class for expanded clones.

TRBJ2-3,many,-,TRBV3-1,TGTGCCAGCAGCCAGCTTGATACGCAGTATTTT,CASSQLDTQYF
TRBJ2-3,few,-,TRBV10-3,TGTGCCATCAGTGATGCGGCAGGGCTAACAGATACGCAGTATTTT,CAISDAAGLTDTQYF
TRBJ2-1,few,TRBD2,TRBV18,TGTGCCAGCTCACCGGGACTAACGGTTGAGCAGTTCTTC,CASSPGLTVEQFF
TRBJ2-6,-,-,TRBV7-6,TGTGCCAGCAGCCCCCGACAGGCTGGGGCCAACGTCCTGACTTTC,CASSPRQAGANVLTF
TRBJ2-5,few,-,TRBV24-1,TGTGCCACCAGTGATTTACCCCGGGGGCGGTACGAGACCCAGTACTTC,CATSDLPRGRYETQYF
TRBJ2-1,-,-,TRBV14,TGTGCCAGCAGCGAAGCCAGGCTAGCGCTCTCCTACAATGAGCAGTTCTTC,CASSEARLALSYNEQFF
TRBJ2-1,few,TRBD1,TRBV20-1,TGCAGTGCTACCGGGACAGGGGGACACAATGAGCAGTTCTTC,CSATGTGGHNEQFF
TRBJ2-3,-,-,TRBV9,TGTGCCAGCAGCGGTCAGGGTTTTACGCAGTATTTT,CASSGQGFTQYF
TRBJ2-3,few,-,TRBV28,TGTGCCAGCAGTTTAAGTGGACAGTATCCAGATACGCAGTATTTT,CASSLSGQYPDTQYF
TRBJ2-5,few,-,TRBV2,TGTGCCAGCAATGAGGGGCCTCGGGAGACCCAGTACTTC,CASNEGPRETQYF
TRBJ2-3,-,TRBD2,TRBV6-5,TGTGCCAGCATACTAGCGGGAAGGTGGGATACGCAGTATTTT,CASILAGRWDTQYF
TRBJ1-2,few,-,TRBV9,TGTGCCAGCAGCGTAGCCGGGAAGCTATATGGCTACACCTTC,CASSVAGKLYGYTF
TRBJ2-3,-,-,TRBV15,TGTGCCACCAGCAGAGAGGGGGGTACAGATACGCAGTATTTT,CATSREGGTDTQYF
TRBJ2-5,many,-,TRBV6-2/TRBV6-3,TGTGCCAGCAGTTACCCCGAGCTGGAGGAGACCCAGTACTTC,CASSYPELEETQYF
TRBJ1-5,few,-,TRBV27,TGTGCCAGCAGTTTCGGGGGGACGAATCAGCCCCAGCATTTT,CASSFGGTNQPQHF
TRBJ2-5,-,-,TRBV2,TGTGCCAGCATCCTAAGGCCGGCGTCCGAGACCCAGTACTTC,CASILRPASETQYF
TRBJ2-7,few,TRBD2,TRBV10-3,TGTGCCACCAGAACCGGGACTAGCGCTTACGAGCAGTACTTC,CATRTGTSAYEQYF
TRBJ2-1,-,-,TRBV24-1,TGTGCCACCAGTGGCCACCCGAACAATGAGCAGTTCTTC,CATSGHPNNEQFF
TRBJ2-7,few,-,TRBV2,TGTGCCAGCAACCCCAACCGGGACAAAGACGAGCAGTACTTC,CASNPNRDKDEQYF
TRBJ2-1,-,-,TRBV6-1,TGTGCCAGCAGTCCACCTATGTGGCAGGGATTAGATGAGCAGTTCTTC,CASSPPMWQGLDEQFF
TRBJ2-4,-,TRBD1,TRBV7-2,TGTGCCAGCAGCCCCCGACAGGGTTCCTACGAGCGGTACTTC,CASSPRQGSYERYF
TRBJ2-1,few,-,TRBV29-1,TGCAGCGTTGAGAGGATTCTGCGCGATGAGCAGTTCTTC,CSVERILRDEQFF
TRBJ2-3,few,-,TRBV20-1,TGCAGTGGGAGGGAGAGCGTGTTAGATACGCAGTATTTT,CSGRESVLDTQYF
TRBJ2-7,few,TRBD2,TRBV20-1,TGCAGTGCTACACTAGCGGGAGGGTACGAGCAGTACTTC,CSATLAGGYEQYF
TRBJ1-1,-,-,TRBV7-6,TGTGCCAGTGGTACTAACACTGAAGCTTTCTTT,CASGTNTEAFF
TRBJ1-1,-,TRBD1,TRBV20-1,TGCAGTGCCCGGACAGGCCCTGGTGCTGAAGCTTTCTTT,CSARTGPGAEAFF
TRBJ1-1,-,TRBD1,TRBV15,TGTGCCACCAGCAGAGTGGGACAGGGGTACACTGAAGCTTTCTTT,CATSRVGQGYTEAFF
TRBJ1-4,few,-,TRBV9,TGTGCCAGCAGCGTTTCCACAGCTCCAAATGAAAAACTGTTTTTT,CASSVSTAPNEKLFF
TRBJ2-1,-,TRBD1,TRBV3-1,TGTGCCAGCAGCCAAGCCTGGACAGGACGATCCATAGGTGAGCAGTTCTTC,CASSQAWTGRSIGEQFF
TRBJ2-4,-,TRBD1,TRBV6-1,TGTGCCAGCAGTGACCGGGACAGGGCAAGGGAGCAGTACTTC,CASSDRDRAREQYF
TRBJ2-4,few,-,TRBV6-5,TGTGCCAGCAGTTACAAGGGGGGACAGACGGCCAAAAACATTCAGTACTTC,CASSYKGGQTAKNIQYF
TRBJ2-7,few,-,TRBV29-1,TGCAGCGTTGACAGGTTGGGTGGGAATGAGCAGTACTTC,CSVDRLGGNEQYF
TRBJ2-1,-,-,TRBV7-8,TGTGCCAGCAGCTTAGCGCGGACGGGGGGCTCGTATGAGCAGTTCTTC,CASSLARTGGSYEQFF
TRBJ2-1,many,-,TRBV2,TGTGCCAGCAGCCTCGGGCCGTACAATGAGCAGTTCTTC,CASSLGPYNEQFF
TRBJ2-7,-,-,TRBV4-2,TGTGCCAGCAGCCGAGCCAGTCAGTCATCCTACGATCAGTACTTC,CASSRASQSSYDQYF
TRBJ2-5,-,TRBD2,TRBV27,TGTGCCAGCAGTACACGGACTAGCGGGGGGAAGCCTAATGAGCAGTACTTC,CASSTRTSGGKPNEQYF
TRBJ2-3,-,-,TRBV29-1,TGCAGCGTTGAAAGGGGAGTCGGCACAGATACGCAGTATTTT,CSVERGVGTDTQYF
TRBJ2-7,-,TRBD1,TRBV7-2,TGTGCCAGCAGCTTAAGCGGGACAGGGGGCATCGAGCAGTACTTC,CASSLSGTGGIEQYF
TRBJ2-5,-,TRBD1,TRBV29-1,TGCAGCGTTGCGAGACAGGGGGCAGAGACCCAGTACTTC,CSVARQGAETQYF
TRBJ2-7,many,-,TRBV14,TGTGCCAGCAGCCAAGCCGGACTGTCCACCCTCTCCTACGAGCAGTACTTC,CASSQAGLSTLSYEQYF
TRBJ2-7,-,-,TRBV12-3/TRBV12-4,TGTGCCAGCAGTTTCAGTTCAACCCAGTACTTC,CASSFSSTQYF
TRBJ2-7,few,TRBD1,TRBV2,TGTGCCAGCATGTTCGACAGGGTCGTGAACGAGCAGTACTTC,CASMFDRVVNEQYF
TRBJ2-2,-,-,TRBV27,TGTGCCAGCAGTTTTGGGATCGGGGAGCTGTTTTTT,CASSFGIGELFF
TRBJ2-7,many,TRBD1,TRBV3-1,TGTGCCAGCAGCCAATTTATGGGACAGGGCTACGAGCAGTACTTC,CASSQFMGQGYEQYF
TRBJ2-4,-,-,TRBV10-3,TGTGCCATCAGTGAGGGAGAAGGCGGGAACCCCTGGGAGCAGTACTTC,CAISEGEGGNPWEQYF
TRBJ2-1,-,-,TRBV4-1,TGCGCCAGCAGCGCTCAGGGCCCGGTGGCGGAGCAGTTCTTC,CASSAQGPVAEQFF